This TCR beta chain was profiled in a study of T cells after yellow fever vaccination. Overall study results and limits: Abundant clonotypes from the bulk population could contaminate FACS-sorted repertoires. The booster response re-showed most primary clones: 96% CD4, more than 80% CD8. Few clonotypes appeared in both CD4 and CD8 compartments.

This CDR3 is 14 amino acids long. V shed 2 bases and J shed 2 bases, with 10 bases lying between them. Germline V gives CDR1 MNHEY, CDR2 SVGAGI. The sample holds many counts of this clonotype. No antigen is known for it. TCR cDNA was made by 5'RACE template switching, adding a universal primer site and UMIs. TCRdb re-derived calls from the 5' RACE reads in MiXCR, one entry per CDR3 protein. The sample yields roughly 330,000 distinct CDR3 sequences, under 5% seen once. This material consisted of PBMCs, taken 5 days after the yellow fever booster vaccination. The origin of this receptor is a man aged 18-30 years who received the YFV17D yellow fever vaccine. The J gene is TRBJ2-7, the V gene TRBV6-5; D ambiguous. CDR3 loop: CASSYNHPTYEQYV. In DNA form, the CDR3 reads TGTGCCAGCAGTTACAACCATCCCACCTACGAGCAGTACGTC.